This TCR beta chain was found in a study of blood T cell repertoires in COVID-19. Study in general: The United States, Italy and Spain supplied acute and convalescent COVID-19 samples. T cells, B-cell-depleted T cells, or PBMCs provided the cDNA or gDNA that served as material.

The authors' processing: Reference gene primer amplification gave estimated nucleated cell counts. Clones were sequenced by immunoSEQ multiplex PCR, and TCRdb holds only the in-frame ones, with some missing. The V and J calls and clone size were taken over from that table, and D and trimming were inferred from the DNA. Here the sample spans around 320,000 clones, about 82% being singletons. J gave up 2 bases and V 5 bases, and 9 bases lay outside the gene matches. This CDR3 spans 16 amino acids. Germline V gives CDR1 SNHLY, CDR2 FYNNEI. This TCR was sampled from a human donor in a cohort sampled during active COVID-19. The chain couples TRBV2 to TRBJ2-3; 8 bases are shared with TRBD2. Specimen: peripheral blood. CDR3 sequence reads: CASSPSGGPPTDTQYF. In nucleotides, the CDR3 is TGTGCCAGCAGTCCCTCGGGGGGGCCCCCCACAGATACGCAGTATTTT.